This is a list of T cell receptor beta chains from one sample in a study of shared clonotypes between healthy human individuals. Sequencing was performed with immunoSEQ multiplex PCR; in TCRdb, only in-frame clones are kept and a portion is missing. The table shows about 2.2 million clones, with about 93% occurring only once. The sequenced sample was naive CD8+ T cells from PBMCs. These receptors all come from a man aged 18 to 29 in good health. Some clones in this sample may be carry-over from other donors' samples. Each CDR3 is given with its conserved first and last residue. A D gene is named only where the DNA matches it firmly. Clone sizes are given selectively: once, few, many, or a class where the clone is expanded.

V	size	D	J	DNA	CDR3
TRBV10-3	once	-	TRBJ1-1	TGTGCCATCAGTGAGTGGCAGGCTGAAGCTTTCTTT	CAISEWQAEAFF
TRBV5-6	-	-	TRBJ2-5	TGTGCCAGCAGCGACCCGACGGGGGAGTACTTC	CASSDPTGEYF
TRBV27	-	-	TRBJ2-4	TGTGCCAGCAAATCCGTTGGCAAAAACATTCAGTACTTC	CASKSVGKNIQYF
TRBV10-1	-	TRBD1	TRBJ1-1	TGCGCCAGCAGTCCCACAGGGGGGAACACTGAAGCTTTCTTT	CASSPTGGNTEAFF
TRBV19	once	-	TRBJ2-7	TGTGCCAGTAAAGGGACCGGTTACGAGCAGTACTTC	CASKGTGYEQYF
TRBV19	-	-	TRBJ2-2	TGTGCCAGTAGTATGGCATACGGGACCGGGGAGCTGTTTTTT	CASSMAYGTGELFF
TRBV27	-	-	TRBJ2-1	TGTGCCAGCAGTGCCCGGTCTAGTGTTTCGTACAATGAGCAGTTCTTC	CASSARSSVSYNEQFF
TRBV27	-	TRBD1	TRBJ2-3	TGTGCCAGCCTTCCAGACAGGGGGTCCACAGATACGCAGTATTTT	CASLPDRGSTDTQYF
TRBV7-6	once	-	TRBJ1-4	TGTGCCAGCAGCTTATGGGAGGGGTCTCTCGCAACTAATGAAAAACTGTTTTTT	CASSLWEGSLATNEKLFF
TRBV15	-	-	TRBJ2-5	TGTGCCACCAGCAGAGGTCAGGGTGAAGAGACCCAGTACTTC	CATSRGQGEETQYF
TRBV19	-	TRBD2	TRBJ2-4	TGTGCCAGTAGTATAGGTGGGGAGGGGGCCAAAAACATTCAGTACTTC	CASSIGGEGAKNIQYF
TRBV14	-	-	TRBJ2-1	TGTGCCAGCAGCCCCTTAGCAGGGTACGAGCAGTTCTTC	CASSPLAGYEQFF
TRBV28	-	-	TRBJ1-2	TGTGCCAGCAGTTTATTCGTGGAAGGGGAGACATCTAACTATGGCTACACCTTC	CASSLFVEGETSNYGYTF
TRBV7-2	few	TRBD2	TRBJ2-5	TGTGCCAGCAGCTTATTAGGAGGGAGGGAAGAGACCCAGTACTTC	CASSLLGGREETQYF
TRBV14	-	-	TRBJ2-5	TGTGCCAGCAGCCAAGAGTCTCGCGAGACCCAGTACTTC	CASSQESRETQYF
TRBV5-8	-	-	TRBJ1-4	TGTGCCAGCAGCTTGGTTTGGGATTCCAATGAAAAACTGTTTTTT	CASSLVWDSNEKLFF
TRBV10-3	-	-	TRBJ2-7	TGTGCCATCAGTGAGTCGCTCGGCGCCAACTACGAGCAGTACTTC	CAISESLGANYEQYF
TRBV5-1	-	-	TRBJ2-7	TGCGCCAGCAGCTTGGTGGCAGGGGCCCACGAGCAGTACTTC	CASSLVAGAHEQYF
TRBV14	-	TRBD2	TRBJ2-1	TGTGCCAGCAGCCCTCCCCCCCTTAGCGGGAATGAGCAGTTCTTC	CASSPPPLSGNEQFF
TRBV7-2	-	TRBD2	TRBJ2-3	TGTGCCAGCAGCTACTTTAGCGGGAGCACTAATACGCAGTATTTT	CASSYFSGSTNTQYF
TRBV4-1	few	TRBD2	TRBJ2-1	TGCGCCAGCAGCCAGGGGACTAGCGAAAGACGCTACAATGAGCAGTTCTTC	CASSQGTSERRYNEQFF
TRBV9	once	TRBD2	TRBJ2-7	TGTGCCAGCAGCCTTACTAGCGGGCTCGCCTACGAGCAGTACTTC	CASSLTSGLAYEQYF
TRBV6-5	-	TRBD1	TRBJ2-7	TGTGCCAGCAGTTACGCGGACAGGGTCGACGAGCAGTACTTC	CASSYADRVDEQYF
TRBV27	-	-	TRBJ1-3	TGTGCCAGCAGTTTACGGGGCGGCCCTCTTTCTGGAAACACCATATATTTT	CASSLRGGPLSGNTIYF
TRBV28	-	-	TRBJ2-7	TGTGCCAGCAGTTGGGTAGGGGTCGCGGTCCACGAGCAGTACTTC	CASSWVGVAVHEQYF
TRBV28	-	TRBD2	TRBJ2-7	TGTGCCAGCAGCTCGACTAGCGGGAAGAACGAGCAGTACTTC	CASSSTSGKNEQYF
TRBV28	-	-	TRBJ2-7	TGTGCCAGCAGTTTATGGGCAGGGGAATATGGCGAGCAGTACTTC	CASSLWAGEYGEQYF
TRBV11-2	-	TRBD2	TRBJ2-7	TGTGCCAGCAGCTTAGGCGCGGGGGGCGGAAAGTACTTC	CASSLGAGGGKYF
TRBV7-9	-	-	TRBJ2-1	TGTGCCAGCAGCTTAGAGTGGAGAAACAATGAGCAGTTCTTC	CASSLEWRNNEQFF
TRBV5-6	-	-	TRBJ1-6	TGTGCCAGCAGCTTCGGGCACCCCAGTTGGAATTCACCCCTCCACTTT	CASSFGHPSWNSPLHF
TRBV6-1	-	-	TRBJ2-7	TGTGCCAGCCCAGAGGGAGTTGGCGAGCAGTACTTC	CASPEGVGEQYF
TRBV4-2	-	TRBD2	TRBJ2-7	TGTGCCAGCAGCCCCTACGGGGGGGTGAGCTCCTACGAGCAGTACTTC	CASSPYGGVSSYEQYF
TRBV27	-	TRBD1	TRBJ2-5	TGTGCCAGCGGTCACAGACAGGGAATAATCCAAGAGACCCAGTACTTC	CASGHRQGIIQETQYF
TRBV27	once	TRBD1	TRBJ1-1	TGTGCCAGCAGTAGGGACAGGGGGACCTCAGGTACTGAAGCTTTCTTT	CASSRDRGTSGTEAFF
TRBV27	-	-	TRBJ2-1	TGTGCCAGCAGTTCCCGGGAAGACTACAATGAGCAGTTCTTC	CASSSREDYNEQFF
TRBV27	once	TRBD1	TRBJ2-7	TGTGCCAGCAGTTTCGACAGGGAGTTCTACGAGCAGTACTTC	CASSFDREFYEQYF
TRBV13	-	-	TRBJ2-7	TGTGCCAGCAGCTTATCTCTCCGCGAAGGCGAGCAGTACTTC	CASSLSLREGEQYF